This T cell receptor beta chain was sequenced during a study of blood T cells in healthy people across ages. Then a second PCR, running about 6 to 12 cycles, was carried out with a sample-barcoded 5' primer and a J-beta primer mix. TCRdb redid the calling of the 5' RACE reads with MiXCR, one entry per CDR3 protein. This table has nearly 800,000 distinct CDR3 sequences, around a quarter appearing once. This sample also belongs to another study, concerning T cells of mothers and their children. Per that study: The authors used all extracted RNA for cDNA synthesis, at approximately 1.5 ug per 15 ul. It was through the M1S primer of the second PCR that sample barcodes and 2-4 random nucleotides were added. Each child contributed approximately 3.3 million TCR beta CDR3 reads, while each mother contributed over 8 million. With unrelated pairs as the comparison, related mother-child pairs had a slightly higher overlap that was not significant.

The sequenced sample was blood. This TCR was sampled from a boy younger than 18 in good health.

This CDR3 reads CASTLTGNYGYTF. Written as DNA, the CDR3 is TGTGCCAGTACCCTGACAGGGAACTATGGCTACACCTTC. The chain carries TRBV19 and TRBJ1-2, with 7 positions matching TRBD1. Per the germline V gene, CDR1 is LNHDA and CDR2 is SQIVND (reference sequence). The CDR3 loop spans 13 amino acids. The trim removed 7 bases at V and 2 bases at J, leaving 4 bases unmatched. Based on the CDR3 plus reference TRBV19 and TRBJ1-2, the full variable domain is DGGITQSPKYLFRKEGQNVTLSCEQNLNHDAMYWYRQDPGQGLRLIYYSQIVNDFQKGDIAEGYSVSREKKESFPLTVTSAQKNPTAFYLCASTLTGNYGYTFGSGTRLTVV.